This T cell receptor (beta chain) came from a study of blood T cell repertoires in COVID-19. Study-wide context: COVID-19 samples, acute and convalescent, were from the United States, Italy and Spain. From T cells, B-cell-depleted T cells, or PBMCs came the material, which was cDNA or gDNA.

The germline V gene encodes CDR1 SGHVS and CDR2 FNYEAQ. The CDR3 extends over 19 amino acids. V trimming: 5 bases; J trimming: 0 bases; junction bases outside the gene matches: 12. In the original workflow: For nucleated cells, counts were estimated from reference gene primer amplification. The method was immunoSEQ multiplex PCR; TCRdb's version includes in-frame clones alone and lacks a portion of them. That table furnishes V, J and clone size, whereas the DNA furnished D and trimming. The sample includes about 170,000 clones, roughly nine tenths of them seen just once. Sample: peripheral blood. V is TRBV7-6 and J is TRBJ2-3; 12 nucleotides agree with TRBD2. The sequence derives from a woman aged 55-70 years with COVID-19, enrolled during active disease. The CDR3 reads CASSAGLAGLSTSTDTQYF. As DNA, the CDR3 is TGTGCCAGCAGCGCGGGACTAGCGGGTCTTTCCACTAGCACAGATACGCAGTATTTT.